The 21 T cell receptor beta chains reported below all come from one sample, sequenced in a study of OX40 agonist ivuxolimab in advanced cancers. Clones were sequenced by immunoSEQ multiplex PCR, and TCRdb holds only the in-frame ones, with some missing. The table records approximately 77,000 clones, approximately 80% of them present only once. The sequencing used CD4+ or CD8+ T cells sorted from blood, collected in a trial of the OX40 agonist ivuxolimab. Receptors were obtained from an adult with an advanced solid tumor such as melanoma, head and neck, liver or kidney cancer.

V gene TRBV10-3 combines with J gene TRBJ1-1; 8 bases are a match to TRBD1. This CDR3 spans 15 amino acids. Germline V gene sequence: CDR1 ENHRY, CDR2 SYGVKD. With V trimmed by 3 bases and J by 0 bases, 3 bases remained unmatched. The DNA of the CDR3 is TGTGCCATCAGTGATCTGGACAGGGTGAACACTGAAGCTTTCTTT. Translating gives CAISDLDRVNTEAFF.

The rearrangement joins TRBV11-1 to TRBJ1-1; D gene unclear. Germline CDR1 and CDR2: SGHAT and FQDESV (reference sequence). The germline V and J ends were trimmed by 5 bases and 2 bases, with 12 bases remaining between them. The CDR3 loop spans 14 amino acids. The CDR3 is CASSQSKLNTEAFF. In nucleotides, the CDR3 is TGTGCCAGCAGCCAAAGTAAACTAAACACTGAAGCTTTCTTT.

This sequence joins TRBV14 and TRBJ1-1; D not resolved. The CDR3 loop spans 13 amino acids. V was cut by 4 bases and J by 1 base, with 7 bases left in between. Germline V CDR1 and CDR2: SGHDN, FVKESK. In DNA form, the CDR3 reads TGTGCCAGCAGCCCAATATGGAACACTGAAGCTTTCTTT. It codes for CASSPIWNTEAFF.

This chain uses TRBV7-8 with TRBJ2-5, with TRBD1 matching over 7 bases. Unmatched junction bases numbered 10, after V lost 1 base and J lost 5 bases. Germline V gene data show CDR1 as SGHVS and CDR2 as FQNEAQ. This CDR3 spans 16 amino acids. The CDR3 DNA reads TGTGCCAGCAGCTTAGGGACAGGAGTGGGGTCGGAGACCCAGTACTTC. Translation: CASSLGTGVGSETQYF.

V gene TRBV19 combines with J gene TRBJ1-2; D may be TRBD1 (6 bases). Trimming removed 3 bases from V and 5 bases from J, with 19 bases in between. Germline V lookup: CDR1 LNHDA, CDR2 SQIVND (reference sequence). This CDR3 spans 16 amino acids. The CDR3 protein is CASSIVQAGEVYGYTF. The DNA of the CDR3 is TGTGCCAGTAGTATCGTGCAGGCAGGGGAGGTATATGGCTACACCTTC.

J is TRBJ1-2 and V is TRBV28, with D hard to call. Trimming cost V 2 bases and J 4 bases, with 8 bases left between them. This CDR3 spans 13 amino acids. The germline CDR1 and CDR2 sequences are MDHEN and SYDVKM. The chain's CDR3 is CASSLNGPYGYTF. The DNA for the CDR3 is TGTGCCAGCAGTTTAAATGGGCCCTATGGCTACACCTTC.

This clone came up once. The chain employs TRBV18 and TRBJ2-3, with TRBD1 identical over 12 bases. Germline assignment: CDR1 KGHSH and CDR2 LQKENI. Losses at the gene ends were 3 bases for V and 6 bases for J; bases not matched to a gene: 7. The CDR3 spans 16 residues. DNA for the CDR3: TGTGCCAGCTCACCCCAGGGACAGGGGGCGTCGGATACGCAGTATTTT. Protein: CASSPQGQGASDTQYF.

This clone appeared once. The chain combines TRBV11-1 with TRBJ1-1, with D perhaps matching TRBD1 (5 bases). V lost 4 bases and J lost 5, with 11 bases in between. Germline assignment: CDR1 SGHAT and CDR2 FQDESV (reference sequence). The CDR3 is 13 residues long. The CDR3 region has the DNA TGTGCCAGCAGCTCCGGGGGAGGGACTGAAGCTTTCTTT. Translated: CASSSGGGTEAFF. The full variable domain, in which reference TRBV11-1 and TRBJ1-1 provide the parts outside the CDR3, is EAEVAQSPRYKITEKSQAVAFWCDPISGHATLYWYRQILGQGPELLVQFQDESVVDDSQLPKDRFSAERLKGVDSTLKIQPAELGDSAMYLCASSSGGGTEAFFGQGTRLTVV.

CDR3 nucleotides: TGTGCCATCAGTCAGGGCGGGGGTCCTCAGCCCCAGCATTTT. Protein sequence: CAISQGGGPQPQHF. The genes are TRBV10-3 and TRBJ1-5; tentative D call: TRBD1 (5 bases). Germline V gene data show CDR1 as ENHRY and CDR2 as SYGVKD. V lost 5 bases, J lost 6 bases, and 14 bases lay in between. The CDR3 loop spans 14 amino acids.

The J gene is TRBJ1-2, the V gene TRBV5-6; TRBD1 matches at 8 bases. Germline V gives CDR1 SGHDT, CDR2 YYEEEE. The CDR3 covers 14 residues. Unmatched junction bases numbered 6, after V lost 4 bases and J lost 4 bases. CDR3 region: CASSTGQGSYGYTF. The CDR3 bases are TGTGCCAGCAGCACAGGACAGGGAAGCTATGGCTACACCTTC.

The rearrangement joins TRBV7-9 to TRBJ2-3; D remains ambiguous. This CDR3 comprises 12 residues. V was trimmed by 6 bases and J by 5 bases, leaving 9 bases between them. Germline values: CDR1 SEHNR, CDR2 FQNEAQ (reference sequence). The DNA of the CDR3 is TGTGCCAGCAGACTTCTAGGAGATACGCAGTATTTT. Protein product: CASRLLGDTQYF.

The chain carries TRBV11-3 and TRBJ2-1; 12 bases align to TRBD2. Germline trimming cut 4 bases from V and 4 bases from J; bases unmatched to any gene: 5. The CDR3 loop spans 16 amino acids. Germline assignment: CDR1 SGHNT and CDR2 YENEEA. The CDR3 coding sequence is TGTGCCAGCAGCTCACTAGCGGGAGGCACGTACAATGAGCAGTTCTTC. Translation gives CASSSLAGGTYNEQFF. The whole variable domain, remainder taken from reference TRBV11-3 and TRBJ2-1, is EAGVVQSPRYKIIEKKQPVAFWCNPISGHNTLYWYLQNLGQGPELLIRYENEEAVDDSQLPKDRFSAERLKGVDSTLKIQPAELGDSAVYLCASSSLAGGTYNEQFFGPGTRLTVL.

The rearrangement joins TRBV11-2 to TRBJ2-7; TRBD1 matches at 8 bases. Germline V lookup: CDR1 SGHAT, CDR2 FQNNGV. Germline trimming cut 1 base from V and 2 bases from J; bases unmatched to any gene: 13. The CDR3 spans 18 residues. CDR3 protein: CASSLGPQGAPVPYEQYF. In DNA, the CDR3 is TGTGCCAGCAGCTTAGGTCCCCAGGGGGCCCCAGTCCCCTACGAGCAGTACTTC.

A single count supports this clone. The gene calls are TRBV5-1 and TRBJ2-2, with TRBD1 as a possible D gene (6 bases). Germline-derived CDR1 and CDR2 are SGHRS and YFSETQ. This CDR3 has 17 amino acids. The germline V and J ends were trimmed by 3 bases and 0 bases, with 15 bases remaining between them. In DNA form, the CDR3 reads TGCGCCAGCAGCTGGGTTACCGGGACAACGAACACCGGGGAGCTGTTTTTT. It translates to CASSWVTGTTNTGELFF.

The chain links TRBV7-6 to TRBJ2-7; D unresolved. The CDR3 contains 14 residues. CDR1 and CDR2 from the germline V gene are SGHVS and FNYEAQ. Trimming took 0 bases from V and 0 from J, leaving 6 bases between them. The CDR3 DNA sequence: TGTGCCAGCAGCTTAGCCCCTAGCTCCTACGAGCAGTACTTC. It is translated as CASSLAPSSYEQYF.

The rearrangement joins TRBV14 to TRBJ2-7, with D maybe TRBD2 (5 bases). The CDR3 loop spans 16 amino acids. The V gene's germline CDR1 is SGHDN and CDR2 FVKESK. The ends were cut back, 1 base at V and 2 bases at J, with 15 bases in the middle. The chain's CDR3 is CASSQAGGRVAYEQYF. CDR3 DNA: TGTGCCAGCAGCCAAGCCGGTGGGCGGGTGGCCTACGAGCAGTACTTC.

The V gene is TRBV5-6, the J gene TRBJ1-2, with 8 bases fitting TRBD1. J was trimmed by 0 bases and V by 4 bases; bases with no gene match: 11. CDR1 is SGHDT, CDR2 YYEEEE, per germline. The CDR3 is made up of 17 amino acids. The CDR3 nucleotides are TGTGCCAGCAGCCCCGACAGGGGTAGGGTTCCTAACTATGGCTACACCTTC. Translation: CASSPDRGRVPNYGYTF.

The chain recombines TRBV6-5 with TRBJ1-2; 8 bases line up with TRBD1. Trimming cost V 5 bases and J 5 bases; bases outside gene matches: 7. CDR3 length: 14 amino acids. Germline CDR1 reads MNHEY; CDR2 reads SVGAGI. The CDR3 coding sequence is TGTGCCAGCAGTGGACAGGGTAAAACGTATGGCTACACCTTC. It codes for CASSGQGKTYGYTF.

The rearrangement uses TRBV11-3 and TRBJ1-1; D remains unclear. V dropped 5 bases and J dropped 3 bases, with 10 bases sitting between them. CDR3 length equals 13 residues. Germline V gene sequence: CDR1 SGHNT, CDR2 YENEEA. The CDR3 region has the DNA TGTGCCAGCAGCCTTCTGTGGGACACTGAAGCTTTCTTT. It specifies CASSLLWDTEAFF.

V is TRBV7-9 and J is TRBJ2-1, with D perhaps matching TRBD1 or TRBD2 (5 bases each). Deletions cut 3 bases from V and 0 bases from J, with 12 bases between. This CDR3 has 16 amino acids. From germline, CDR1 is SEHNR and CDR2 FQNEAQ (reference sequence). CDR3 nucleotides: TGTGCCAGCAGCTTTCGGGGCGGAGTCTCCTACAATGAGCAGTTCTTC. As protein: CASSFRGGVSYNEQFF.

V and J are TRBV6-5 and TRBJ2-3; D possibly corresponds to TRBD2 (6 bases). V lost 5 bases and J 3 bases, leaving 9 bases between the germline ends. Germline V gene sequence: CDR1 MNHEY, CDR2 SVGAGI. The CDR3 is 13 residues long. CDR3 nucleotides: TGTGCCAGCAGTCCCGGGGGTACAGATACGCAGTATTTT. Protein: CASSPGGTDTQYF.